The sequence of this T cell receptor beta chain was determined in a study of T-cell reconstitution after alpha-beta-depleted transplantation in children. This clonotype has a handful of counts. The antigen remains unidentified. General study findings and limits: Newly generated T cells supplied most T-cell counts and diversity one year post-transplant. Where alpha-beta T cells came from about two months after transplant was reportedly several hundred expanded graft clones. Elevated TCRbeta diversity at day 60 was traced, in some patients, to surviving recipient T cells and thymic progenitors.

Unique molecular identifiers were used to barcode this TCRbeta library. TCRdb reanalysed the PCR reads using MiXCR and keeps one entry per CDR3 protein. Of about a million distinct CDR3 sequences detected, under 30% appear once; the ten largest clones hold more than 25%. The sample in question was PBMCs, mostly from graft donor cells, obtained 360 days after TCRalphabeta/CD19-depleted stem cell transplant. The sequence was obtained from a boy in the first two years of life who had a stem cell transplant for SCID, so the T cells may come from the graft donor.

The DNA of the CDR3 is TGTGCCATCAGCGCTAGCGGGGGGTTTGCCAAAAACATTCAGTACTTC. Residues: CAISASGGFAKNIQYF. This sequence joins TRBV10-3 and TRBJ2-4; 11 bases align to TRBD2. Germline CDR1 and CDR2: ENHRY and SYGVKD. This CDR3 spans 16 amino acids. With 6 bases clipped from V and 1 base from J, the junction kept 5 bases outside the gene matches.